This entry lists 12 T cell receptor beta chains sequenced from one sample in a study of shared clonotypes between healthy human individuals. CD45RO negativity and positive selection for CCR7 defined naive CD8 cells, a population that excluded terminally differentiated effector memory CD45RA+ cells. Here immunoSEQ multiplex PCR was the method, and the copy in TCRdb shows in-frame clones only, minus some. The sample has roughly 2.1 million clones, approximately 94% seen once. What was sequenced was naive CD8+ T cells from PBMCs. All receptors come from a young man in good health. Some clones in this sample may be carry-over from other donors' samples.

Notes on this clone: This sample also contains other DNA sequences that code for the same CDR3. The J gene is TRBJ1-4, the V gene TRBV6-5, with D possibly being TRBD1 (5 bases). Germline CDR1 is MNHEY and CDR2 is SVGAGI. The CDR3 is 13 amino acids. Trimming removed 6 bases at V and 6 bases at J, with 11 bases between. The DNA of the CDR3 is TGTGCCAGCAGCCCCGGGGGGGATGAAAAACTGTTTTTT. Translation: CASSPGGDEKLFF.

V is TRBV13 and J is TRBJ2-7; TRBD1 agrees at 8 bases. Germline CDR1 PRHDT, CDR2 FYEKMQ (reference sequence). Germline trimming cut 4 bases from V and 2 bases from J; bases unmatched to any gene: 10. The CDR3 totals 16 residues. The CDR3 is CASSSGTGFLTYEQYF. DNA of the CDR3: TGTGCCAGCAGCTCCGGGACAGGTTTCCTTACCTACGAGCAGTACTTC.

The V gene is TRBV19, the J gene TRBJ2-7, with D perhaps TRBD1 or TRBD2 (5 bases each). Germline-derived CDR1 and CDR2 are LNHDA and SQIVND (reference sequence). V shed 7 bases and J shed 4 bases, with 17 bases lying between them. CDR3 length: 14 amino acids. The CDR3 protein is CASKNRGPGYEQYF. CDR3 bases: TGTGCCAGTAAGAATCGGGGCCCAGGGTACGAGCAGTACTTC.

The V and J genes are TRBV5-1 and TRBJ2-1; D possibly corresponds to TRBD2 (5 bases). The V gene lost 5 bases and the J gene lost 3 bases, with 21 bases spanning the gap. Germline CDR1 SGHRS, CDR2 YFSETQ. This CDR3 is 17 amino acids long. This CDR3 reads CASRFNPPGFNYNEQFF. The DNA of the CDR3 is TGCGCCAGCAGGTTTAATCCTCCGGGATTTAACTACAATGAGCAGTTCTTC.

The V call is TRBV14, the J call TRBJ1-1; D remains ambiguous. The V end was cut by 4 bases, the J end by 9 bases, with 18 bases between. CDR3 size: 14 residues. CDR1 and CDR2 (germline): SGHDN, FVKESK. As DNA, the CDR3 is TGTGCCAGCAGCCCAGACGGTTTGGCGGTAAAAGCTTTCTTT. It specifies CASSPDGLAVKAFF.

CDR3 in amino acids: CASSIVTAGRQPQHF. The CDR3 DNA reads TGTGCCAGTAGTATAGTCACCGCGGGGAGGCAGCCCCAGCATTTT. The V call is TRBV19, the J call TRBJ1-5; D not resolved. This CDR3 comprises 15 residues. V lost 1 base and J 7 bases, leaving 14 bases between the germline ends. Germline CDR1 reads LNHDA; CDR2 reads SQIVND (reference sequence).

This clone was recorded a few times. The J gene is TRBJ1-1, the V gene TRBV7-3; TRBD1 agrees at 8 bases. The CDR3 is 14 residues long. With V trimmed by 5 bases and J by 6 bases, 8 bases remained unmatched. The V gene's germline CDR1 is SGHTA and CDR2 FQGTGA. The CDR3 loop is CASSPTGGFAEAFF. The CDR3, as DNA: TGTGCCAGCAGCCCTACAGGGGGGTTCGCTGAAGCTTTCTTT. The entire variable domain, with the rest obtained from reference TRBV7-3 and TRBJ1-1, is as follows: GAGVSQTPSNKVTEKGKYVELRCDPISGHTALYWYRQSLGQGPEFLIYFQGTGAADDSGLPNDRFFAVRPEGSVSTLKIQRTERGDSAVYLCASSPTGGFAEAFFGQGTRLTVV.

This clone was picked up one time. This chain uses TRBV21-1 with TRBJ2-5. TRBV21-1 is labeled a pseudogene. The CDR3 has 13 amino acids. This CDR3 is CASEPEPIETQYF. In nucleotides, the CDR3 is TGTGCCAGCGAACCCGAACCGATAGAGACCCAGTACTTC.

V usage is TRBV11-2 and J usage is TRBJ2-2; the match to TRBD1 covers 8 bases. Germline V gene data show CDR1 as SGHAT and CDR2 as FQNNGV. There are 15 residues in the CDR3. The V gene end was trimmed by 4 bases and the J gene end by 4 bases; junction bases not matched to a gene: 5. DNA of the CDR3: TGTGCCAGCAGCTCCCGGGACAGGACCACCGGGGAGCTGTTTTTT. It encodes CASSSRDRTTGELFF.

CDR3 sequence (DNA): TGTGCCAGCAGCTCGGCAACATGGGTTGGCTACACCTTC. Protein: CASSSATWVGYTF. The rearrangement links TRBV7-9 to TRBJ1-2; no clear D. This CDR3 contains 13 residues. V dropped 4 bases and J dropped 7 bases, with 13 bases sitting between them. Germline V gives CDR1 SEHNR, CDR2 FQNEAQ (reference sequence).

The CDR3 region is CASSLGRLYSYEQYF. DNA of the CDR3: TGTGCCAGCAGCTTGGGCAGACTTTACAGCTACGAGCAGTACTTC. The chain carries TRBV5-8 and TRBJ2-7; D is ambiguous. This CDR3 is built from 15 residues. V lost 0 bases and J lost 3, with 13 bases in between. Germline CDR1 SGHTS, CDR2 YDEGEE.

This clone has a single count. V is TRBV29-1 and J is TRBJ2-7, with 10 bases aligning to TRBD1. Germline V CDR1 and CDR2: SQVTM, ANQGSEA. The CDR3 sequence is 13 residues long. Losses at the gene ends were 3 bases for V and 4 bases for J; bases not matched to a gene: 3. CDR3 in DNA: TGCAGCGTTGAGGGGACAGGGGTTTACGAGCAGTACTTC. Protein product: CSVEGTGVYEQYF.